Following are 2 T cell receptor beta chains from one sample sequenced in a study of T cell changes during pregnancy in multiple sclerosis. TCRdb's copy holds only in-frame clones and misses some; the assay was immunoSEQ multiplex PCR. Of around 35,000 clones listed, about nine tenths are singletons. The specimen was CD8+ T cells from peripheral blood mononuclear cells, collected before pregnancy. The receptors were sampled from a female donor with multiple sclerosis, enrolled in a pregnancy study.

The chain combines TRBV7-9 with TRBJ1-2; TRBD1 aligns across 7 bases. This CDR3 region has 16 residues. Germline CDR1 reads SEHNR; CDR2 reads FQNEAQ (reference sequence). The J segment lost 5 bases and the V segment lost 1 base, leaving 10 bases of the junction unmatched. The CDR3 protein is CASSLVGQTALYGYTF. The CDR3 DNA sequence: TGTGCCAGCAGCTTAGTGGGACAGACGGCCCTTTATGGCTACACCTTC.

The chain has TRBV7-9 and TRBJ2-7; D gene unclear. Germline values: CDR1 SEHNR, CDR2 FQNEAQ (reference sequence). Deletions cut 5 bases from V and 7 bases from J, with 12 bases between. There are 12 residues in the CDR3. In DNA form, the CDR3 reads TGTGCCAGCAGCCCTCGAGGTGCGGAGCAGTACTTC. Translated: CASSPRGAEQYF.